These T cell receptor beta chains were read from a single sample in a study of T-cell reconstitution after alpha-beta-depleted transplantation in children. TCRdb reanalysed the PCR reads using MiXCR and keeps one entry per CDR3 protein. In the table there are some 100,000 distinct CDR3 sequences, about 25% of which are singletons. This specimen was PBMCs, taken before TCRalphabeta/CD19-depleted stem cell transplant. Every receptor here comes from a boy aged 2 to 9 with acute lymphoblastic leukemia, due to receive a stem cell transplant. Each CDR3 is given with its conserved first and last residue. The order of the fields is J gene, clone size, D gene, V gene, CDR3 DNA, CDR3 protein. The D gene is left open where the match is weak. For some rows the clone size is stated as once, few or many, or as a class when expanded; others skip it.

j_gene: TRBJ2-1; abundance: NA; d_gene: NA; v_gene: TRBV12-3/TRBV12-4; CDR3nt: TGTGCCAGCAGTGATCCATCGGATGAGCAGTTCTTC; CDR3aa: CASSDPSDEQFF
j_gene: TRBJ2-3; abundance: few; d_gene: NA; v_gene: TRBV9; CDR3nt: TGTGCCAGCACCGAGAATCTAGGTGAACTCACAGATACGCAGTATTTT; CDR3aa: CASTENLGELTDTQYF
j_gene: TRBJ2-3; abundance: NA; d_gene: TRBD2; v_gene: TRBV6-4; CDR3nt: TGTGCCAGCAGTGAACTAGCGGAGGCAGATACGCAGTATTTT; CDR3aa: CASSELAEADTQYF
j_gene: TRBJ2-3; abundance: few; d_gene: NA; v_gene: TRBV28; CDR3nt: TGTGCCAGCAGTCCCCGAGACATCAGCACAGATACGCAGTATTTT; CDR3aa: CASSPRDISTDTQYF
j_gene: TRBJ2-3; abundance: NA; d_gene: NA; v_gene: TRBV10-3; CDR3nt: TGTGCCATCACCGAGGGACTTAGCACAGATACGCAGTATTTT; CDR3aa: CAITEGLSTDTQYF
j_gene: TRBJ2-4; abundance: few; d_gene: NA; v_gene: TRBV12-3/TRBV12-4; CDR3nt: TGTGCCAGCAGTCCACAGGGCATTCAGTACTTC; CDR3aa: CASSPQGIQYF
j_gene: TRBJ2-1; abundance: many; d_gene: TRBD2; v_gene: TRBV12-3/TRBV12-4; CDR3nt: TGTGCCAGCAGTTTAGGGACTAGCCGGGATGAGCAGTTCTTC; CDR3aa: CASSLGTSRDEQFF
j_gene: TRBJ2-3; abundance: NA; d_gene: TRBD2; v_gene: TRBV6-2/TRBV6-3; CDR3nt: TGTGCCAGCAGTTCTCGTCCCGGGACTAGCGGAGGGAGACACCGCACAGATACGCAGTATTTT; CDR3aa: CASSSRPGTSGGRHRTDTQYF
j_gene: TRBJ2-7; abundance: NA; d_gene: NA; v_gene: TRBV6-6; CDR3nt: TGTGCCAGCAGTTACGCCAGCCGCGAGCAGTACTTC; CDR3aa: CASSYASREQYF
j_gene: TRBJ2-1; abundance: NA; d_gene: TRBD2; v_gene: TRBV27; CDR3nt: TGTGCCAGCAGTTTATCGACTAGCGGAGCACGTGAGCAGTTCTTC; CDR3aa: CASSLSTSGAREQFF
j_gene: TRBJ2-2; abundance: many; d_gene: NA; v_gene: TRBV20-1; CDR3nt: TGCAGTGCTACGCTGGTGAACACCGGGGAGCTGTTTTTT; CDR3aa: CSATLVNTGELFF
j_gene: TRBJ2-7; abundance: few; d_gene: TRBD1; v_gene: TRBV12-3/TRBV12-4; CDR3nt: TGTGCCAGCAGTCGTACGGACAGGCCCTCTCTTGACGAGCAGTACTTC; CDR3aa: CASSRTDRPSLDEQYF
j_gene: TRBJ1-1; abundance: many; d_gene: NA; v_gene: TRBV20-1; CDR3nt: TGCAGTGCTAGAGATCAGGTGACTTTAGCTTTCTTT; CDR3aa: CSARDQVTLAFF
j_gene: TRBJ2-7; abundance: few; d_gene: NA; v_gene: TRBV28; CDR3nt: TGTGCCAGCAGTGTCCCCGGGATCCAAAGCTACGAGCAGTACTTC; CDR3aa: CASSVPGIQSYEQYF
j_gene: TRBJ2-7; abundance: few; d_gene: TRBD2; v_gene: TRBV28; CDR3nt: TGTGCCAGCAGTTTTCCGTCCACGGGGACTAGCGGAGGGGTTCTCTACGAGCAGTACTTC; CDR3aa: CASSFPSTGTSGGVLYEQYF
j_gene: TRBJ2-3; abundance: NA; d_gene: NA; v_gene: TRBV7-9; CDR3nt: TGTGCCAGCAGCTCGTTGGATACGCAGTATTTT; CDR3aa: CASSSLDTQYF
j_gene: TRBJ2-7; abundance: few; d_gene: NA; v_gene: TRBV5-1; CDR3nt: TGCGCCAGCAGGTCCGGGACACATCTCTACGAGCAGTACTTC; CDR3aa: CASRSGTHLYEQYF
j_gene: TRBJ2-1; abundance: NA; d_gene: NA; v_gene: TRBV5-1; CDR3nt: TGCGCCAGCAGCTTGCGGCACGAGCAGTTCTTC; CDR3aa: CASSLRHEQFF
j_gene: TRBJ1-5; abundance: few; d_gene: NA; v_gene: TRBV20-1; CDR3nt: TGCAGTGCTAGAGATATGCGGAAAAATCAGCCCCAGCATTTT; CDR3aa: CSARDMRKNQPQHF
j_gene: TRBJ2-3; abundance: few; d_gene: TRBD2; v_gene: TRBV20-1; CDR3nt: TGCAGTGTTAAGACTAGCGGGAGTATGGCAGATACGCAGTATTTT; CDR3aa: CSVKTSGSMADTQYF
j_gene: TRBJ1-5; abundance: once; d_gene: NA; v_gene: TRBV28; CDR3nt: TGTGCCAGCAGTGAAGGGAGGTCGGATCAGCCCCAGCATTTT; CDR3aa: CASSEGRSDQPQHF
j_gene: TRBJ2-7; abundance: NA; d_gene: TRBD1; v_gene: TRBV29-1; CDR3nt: TGCAGCGTTGAGACAGGGGGCTCCTACGAGCAGTACTTC; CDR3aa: CSVETGGSYEQYF
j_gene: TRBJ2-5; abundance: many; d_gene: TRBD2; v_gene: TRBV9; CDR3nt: TGTGCCAGCAGCGTGGGGACTAGTCAAGAGACCCAGTACTTC; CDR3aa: CASSVGTSQETQYF
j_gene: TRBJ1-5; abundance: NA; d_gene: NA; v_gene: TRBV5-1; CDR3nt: TGCGCCAGCAGCTTGGACCCTAATCAGCCCCAGCATTTT; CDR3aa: CASSLDPNQPQHF
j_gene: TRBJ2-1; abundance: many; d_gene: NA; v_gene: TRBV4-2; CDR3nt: TGTGCCAGCAGTCATCTTGGAGATAGCTTAAATAATGAGCAGTTCTTC; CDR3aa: CASSHLGDSLNNEQFF
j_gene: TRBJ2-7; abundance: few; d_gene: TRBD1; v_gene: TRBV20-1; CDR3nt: TGCAGTGCTGATCCGGGACAGGGTACGACCTACGAGCAGTACTTC; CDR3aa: CSADPGQGTTYEQYF
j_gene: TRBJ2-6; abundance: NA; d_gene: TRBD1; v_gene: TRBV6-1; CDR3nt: TGTGCCAGCAGTGAATCTGAGGGGGCTAGTGGGGCCAACGTCCTGACTTTC; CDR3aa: CASSESEGASGANVLTF
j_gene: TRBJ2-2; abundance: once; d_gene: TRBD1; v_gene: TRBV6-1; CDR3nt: TGTGCCAGCAACAGGGGGCTGGACACCGGGGAGCTGTTTTTT; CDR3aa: CASNRGLDTGELFF
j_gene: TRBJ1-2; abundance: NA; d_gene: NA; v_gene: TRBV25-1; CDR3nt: TGTGCCAGCAGTGAATCGGGCAAGGGGACTGGCTACACCTTC; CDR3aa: CASSESGKGTGYTF
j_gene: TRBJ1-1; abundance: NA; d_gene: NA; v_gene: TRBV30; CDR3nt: TGTGCCTGGAGCCCCAAGGCCGGAGGGATGAACACTGAAGCTTTCTTT; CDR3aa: CAWSPKAGGMNTEAFF
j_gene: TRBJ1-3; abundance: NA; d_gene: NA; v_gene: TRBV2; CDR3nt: TGTGCCAGCAGTGTCTATGGAAACACCATATATTTT; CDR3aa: CASSVYGNTIYF
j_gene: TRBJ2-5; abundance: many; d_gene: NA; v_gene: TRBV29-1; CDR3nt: TGCAGCGCCGCTAATAAGGAGACCCAGTACTTC; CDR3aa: CSAANKETQYF
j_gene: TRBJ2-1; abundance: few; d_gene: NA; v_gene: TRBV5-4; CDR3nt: TGTGCCAGCAGCTTGTCACAGACTCGTGGCTCCTACAATGAGCAGTTCTTC; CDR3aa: CASSLSQTRGSYNEQFF
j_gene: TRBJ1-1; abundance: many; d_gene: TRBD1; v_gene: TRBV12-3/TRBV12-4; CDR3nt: TGTGCCAGCAACCTCGACAGGGTGAACACTGAAGCTTTCTTT; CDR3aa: CASNLDRVNTEAFF
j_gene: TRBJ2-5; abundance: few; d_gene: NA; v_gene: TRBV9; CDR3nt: TGTGCCAGCAGCGTAGGACTTAGCCAAGAGACCCAGTACTTC; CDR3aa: CASSVGLSQETQYF
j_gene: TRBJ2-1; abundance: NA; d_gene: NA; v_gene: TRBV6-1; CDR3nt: TGTGCCAGCAGCGGCACCGCTCTGAATGAGCAGTTCTTC; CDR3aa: CASSGTALNEQFF
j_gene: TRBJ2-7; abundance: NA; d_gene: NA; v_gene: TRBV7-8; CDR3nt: TGTGCCAGCAGCACCCGCGGACAGAAAGCCTACGAGCAGTACTTC; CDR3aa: CASSTRGQKAYEQYF
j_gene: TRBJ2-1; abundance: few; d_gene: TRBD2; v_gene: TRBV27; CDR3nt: TGTGCCAACCGAAGCGGGAGGGTGACCTACAATGAGCAGTTCTTC; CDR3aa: CANRSGRVTYNEQFF
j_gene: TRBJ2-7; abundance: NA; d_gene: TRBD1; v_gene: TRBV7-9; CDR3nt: TGTGCCAGCAGCTTAGTTCCGGACAGGGTCTACGAGCAGTACTTC; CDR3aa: CASSLVPDRVYEQYF
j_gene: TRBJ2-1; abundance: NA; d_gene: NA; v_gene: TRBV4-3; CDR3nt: TGCGCCAGCAGCCAAGTTTTCCCATACAATGAGCAGTTCTTC; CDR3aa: CASSQVFPYNEQFF
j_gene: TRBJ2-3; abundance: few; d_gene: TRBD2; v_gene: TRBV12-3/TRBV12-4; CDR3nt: TGTGCCAGCAGTTACAGCGGGAGGGCCATATATACGCAGTATTTT; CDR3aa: CASSYSGRAIYTQYF
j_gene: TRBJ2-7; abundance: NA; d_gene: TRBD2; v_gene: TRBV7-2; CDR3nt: TGTGCCAGCAGCTTAACTAGCGGGACACTTAACGAGCAGTACTTC; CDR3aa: CASSLTSGTLNEQYF
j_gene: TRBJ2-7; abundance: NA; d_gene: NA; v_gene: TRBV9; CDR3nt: TGTGCCAGCAGCGTAGGACCTCCTCCCAACGAGCAGTACTTC; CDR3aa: CASSVGPPPNEQYF
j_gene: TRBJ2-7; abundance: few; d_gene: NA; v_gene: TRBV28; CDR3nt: TGTGCCAGCAGTTTGACATCCCCCCTCTACGAGCAGTACTTC; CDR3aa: CASSLTSPLYEQYF
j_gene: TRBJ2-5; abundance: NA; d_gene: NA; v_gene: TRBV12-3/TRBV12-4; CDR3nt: TGTGCCAGCAGTTTAATAGGGGTTCTGGGGACCCAGTACTTC; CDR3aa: CASSLIGVLGTQYF
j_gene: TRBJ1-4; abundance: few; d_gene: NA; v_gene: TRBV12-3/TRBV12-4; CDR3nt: TGTGCCAGCCGGGACACGGGTGAAAAACTGTTTTTT; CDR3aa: CASRDTGEKLFF
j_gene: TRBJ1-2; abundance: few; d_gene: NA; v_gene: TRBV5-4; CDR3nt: TGTGCCAGCAGCTTGGACTGGGCAGCCCTAGGCTACACCTTC; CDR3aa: CASSLDWAALGYTF
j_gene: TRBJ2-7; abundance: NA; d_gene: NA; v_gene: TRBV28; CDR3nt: TGTGCCAGCAGCAATTACGAGCAGTACTTC; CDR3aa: CASSNYEQYF
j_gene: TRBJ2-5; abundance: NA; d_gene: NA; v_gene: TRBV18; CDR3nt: TGTGCCAGCTCACTACGAGGGGCGGTCCTGCAAGAGACCCAGTACTTC; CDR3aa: CASSLRGAVLQETQYF
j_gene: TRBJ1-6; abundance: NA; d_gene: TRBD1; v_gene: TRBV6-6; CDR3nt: TGTGCCAGCCACTCATCCGTGACAGGGAATAATTCACCCCTCCACTTT; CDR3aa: CASHSSVTGNNSPLHF